The 28 T cell receptor beta chains listed next were all sequenced from one sample in a study of circulating CD8 cells and anti-PD-1 response in melanoma. Live CD3+CD8+TCRalphabeta+ cells were sorted into four subsets by PD-1 and/or TIGIT. The QIAseq Immune Repertoire TCR panel built the libraries from about 16 ng of total RNA. From the reads, TCRdb called clonotypes with MiXCR, one entry per CDR3 protein. Of approximately 2,000 distinct CDR3 sequences listed, 7% to 9% are singletons. Sample: CD8+ T cells from PBMCs, taken at baseline or after one month of anti-PD-1 therapy (not recorded which). The source is a human donor with melanoma.

The chain joins TRBV19 to TRBJ1-1; 9 bases are shared with TRBD1. Germline CDR1 and CDR2: LNHDA and SQIVND (reference sequence). This CDR3 has 15 amino acids. Trimming at V came to 7 bases and at J to 4 bases, leaving 10 bases not matched to a gene. The CDR3 DNA sequence: TGTGCCAGTATGTGGACAGGGGAGAGGACCACTGAAGCTTTCTTT. Protein sequence: CASMWTGERTTEAFF.

This clonotype ranks as medium-sized. The chain carries TRBV29-1 and TRBJ2-3; 7 bases agree with TRBD2. CDR3 length equals 14 residues. CDR1 and CDR2 from the germline V gene are SQVTM and ANQGSEA. Unmatched junction bases numbered 10, after V lost 6 bases and J lost 4 bases. The CDR3 loop reads CSVNGEGGPDTQYF. The DNA for the CDR3 is TGCAGCGTAAACGGGGAGGGCGGCCCAGATACGCAGTATTTT.

Within the sample, this clonotype is large. The rearrangement links TRBV2 to TRBJ2-1; 7 nucleotides match TRBD1. The CDR3 is 15 residues long. Germline V gives CDR1 SNHLY, CDR2 FYNNEI. The V and J ends lost 7 bases and 6 bases, in that order; junction bases with no gene match: 12. The CDR3 nucleotides are TGTGCCAGCATGCACAGGGGACATAGAGGCAATGAGCAGTTCTTC. Translated: CASMHRGHRGNEQFF.

This clonotype was found once. With a much larger clone just one base away, this may be a read error. A read error is likely, as this CDR3 ends without the conserved phenylalanine or tryptophan. This sequence joins TRBV24-1 and TRBJ2-1, with unresolved D. V shed 4 bases and J shed 5 bases, with 5 bases lying between them. This CDR3 is 12 amino acids long. Germline CDR1 and CDR2: KGHDR and SFDVKD. The CDR3 bases are TGTGCCACCAGTGACGCCAACAATGAGCAGTTCTCC. This gives the protein CATSDANNEQFS.

Regarding this clonotype: A much larger clone lies a single base off, so this may be a read error. The chain has TRBV5-5 and TRBJ2-7, with D possibly TRBD1 on 6 matching bases. The CDR3 loop spans 15 amino acids. Germline V gene lookup returns CDR1 SGHKS and CDR2 YYEKEE (reference sequence). CDR3 sequence (DNA): TGTGCCAGCAGCTTGAAGGGGGACCTCTCCTACGAGCAGCACTTC. Amino acid sequence: CASSLKGDLSYEQHF.

This clonotype rates as medium-sized. The CDR3 region has the DNA TGTGCCAGCAGCGTAGCACAAGAAGGTCGCGGCTACACCTTC. Amino acid sequence: CASSVAQEGRGYTF. The V gene is TRBV9, the J gene TRBJ1-2; D ambiguous. CDR1 is SGDLS and CDR2 is YYNGEE in the germline V gene. Trimming stripped 0 bases from V and 8 bases from J, with 14 bases between. The CDR3 is made up of 14 amino acids.

This clonotype ranks as medium-sized (0.01 to 0.1%). The chain recombines TRBV10-3 with TRBJ2-6; the D gene is possibly TRBD1 (6 bases). In germline, CDR1 is ENHRY, CDR2 SYGVKD. The V gene lost 8 bases and the J gene lost 2 bases, with 19 bases spanning the gap. The CDR3 is 17 residues long. The CDR3 reads CAILVRGGAAGANVLTF. CDR3 bases: TGTGCCATCTTAGTGCGTGGGGGCGCGGCTGGGGCCAACGTCCTGACTTTC.

This clonotype is classed as medium-sized. V usage is TRBV9 and J usage is TRBJ1-6; D might be TRBD1 (5 bases). The germline CDR1 and CDR2 sequences are SGDLS and YYNGEE. With 0 bases removed from V and 2 bases from J, the gap between germline ends came to 6 bases. The CDR3 is made up of 15 amino acids. The CDR3 coding sequence is TGTGCCAGCAGCGTAGAGACAGCCTATAATTCACCCCTCCACTTT. It encodes CASSVETAYNSPLHF.

Sample share makes this clonotype medium-sized. This chain uses TRBV5-6 with TRBJ2-7, with D possibly being TRBD2 (5 bases). V was pared by 1 base and J by 3 bases, with 14 bases between. The CDR3 contains 15 residues. Germline CDR1 and CDR2: SGHDT and YYEEEE. The DNA for the CDR3 is TGTGCCAGCAGCTTGTGGGCTAGGAGGTTCTACGAGCAGTACTTC. It codes for CASSLWARRFYEQYF.

By share, this clonotype counts as medium-sized. The chain links TRBV5-4 to TRBJ2-4, with D possibly TRBD2 on 6 matching bases. From germline, CDR1 is SGHNT and CDR2 YYREEE (reference sequence). Trimming left V 5 bases short and J 0 bases short, with 15 bases between. The CDR3 covers 16 residues. The CDR3 protein is CASSPAGSGAKNIQYF. Written as DNA, the CDR3 is TGTGCCAGCAGTCCCGCGGGTAGCGGAGCCAAAAACATTCAGTACTTC.

This clonotype qualifies as medium-sized. The chain couples TRBV6-6 to TRBJ1-6; the D is unclear. V was cut by 2 bases and J by 0 bases, with 5 bases left in between. The CDR3 is 15 residues long. Germline values: CDR1 MNHNY, CDR2 SVGAGI (reference sequence). CDR3 sequence: CASSYTSSYNSPLHF. In DNA, the CDR3 is TGTGCCAGCAGTTACACAAGCTCCTATAATTCACCCCTCCACTTT.

Concerning this clonotype: A much larger clone differs by one base, so this may be a read error. The conserved phenylalanine or tryptophan is not found at the CDR3 terminus, so this likely reflects a read error. The genes are TRBV28 and TRBJ2-2; unclear D gene. V lost 1 base and J 0 bases, leaving 3 bases between the germline ends. Germline lookup yields CDR1 MDHEN and CDR2 SYDVKM. The CDR3 consists of 14 residues. As DNA, the CDR3 is TGTGCCAGCAGTTTATCAGCGAACACCGGGGAGCTGTTTCTT. Its translation is CASSLSANTGELFL.

The chain joins TRBV27 to TRBJ2-7; no firm D call. V was cut by 0 bases and J by 0 bases, with 9 bases left in between. The CDR3 totals 15 residues. The germline V gene has CDR1 MNHEY and CDR2 SMNVEV (reference sequence). CDR3 coding DNA: TGTGCCAGCAGTTTATCGGACGGAAGCTCCTACGAGCAGTACTTC. As protein: CASSLSDGSSYEQYF.

By sample share, this clonotype is medium-sized. This rearrangement joins TRBV23-1 to TRBJ1-4, with 7 positions matching TRBD1. TRBV23-1 is known as an ORF, though its function is uncertain. V dropped 0 bases and J dropped 0; count of bases not matched to a gene: 4. This CDR3 region has 17 residues. CDR3 amino acids: CASSQSGGGATNEKLFF. The CDR3 DNA reads TGCGCCAGCAGTCAATCGGGAGGGGGCGCAACTAATGAAAAACTGTTTTTT.

Judged by abundance, this clonotype is medium-sized (0.01 to 0.1%). The chain employs TRBV19 and TRBJ1-5; no firm D call. The germline V gene encodes CDR1 LNHDA and CDR2 SQIVND (reference sequence). The CDR3 contains 13 residues. V dropped 3 bases and J dropped 3 bases, with 6 bases sitting between them. The CDR3 protein is CASSILDNQPQHF. In nucleotides, the CDR3 is TGTGCCAGTAGTATTCTGGACAATCAGCCCCAGCATTTT.

The CDR3 region has the DNA TGTGCCAGCAGTCCCTTGGACAGGGGTTACGAGCAGTACTTC. Translating gives CASSPLDRGYEQYF. V gene TRBV28 combines with J gene TRBJ2-7; 9 nucleotides align to TRBD1. Per the germline V gene, CDR1 is MDHEN and CDR2 is SYDVKM. Unmatched junction bases numbered 6, after V lost 5 bases and J lost 4 bases. The CDR3 is 14 amino acids. The full variable domain, in which reference TRBV28 and TRBJ2-7 provide the parts outside the CDR3, is DVKVTQSSRYLVKRTGEKVFLECVQDMDHENMFWYRQDPGLGLRLIYFSYDVKMKEKGDIPEGYSVSREKKERFSLILESASTNQTSMYLCASSPLDRGYEQYFGPGTRLTVT.

This clonotype is medium-sized by share. The chain couples TRBV24-1 to TRBJ1-2; D gene ambiguous. The CDR3 consists of 14 residues. V was clipped by 0 bases and J by 8 bases, with 12 bases between them. Germline V gene data show CDR1 as KGHDR and CDR2 as SFDVKD. The CDR3 DNA sequence: TGTGCCACCAGTGATTTGAGGCAACAGCGGGGCTACACCTTC. Translation: CATSDLRQQRGYTF.

This rearrangement joins TRBV19 to TRBJ1-2; possible D gene TRBD1, 5 bases. Germline lookup yields CDR1 LNHDA and CDR2 SQIVND (reference sequence). The CDR3 consists of 15 residues. Trimming shortened V by 3 bases and J by 5 bases, and 16 bases separated the two germline ends. The CDR3 reads CASSMGLGPGYGYTF. Here the CDR3 DNA reads TGTGCCAGTAGTATGGGTCTGGGGCCCGGGTATGGCTACACCTTC.

Sample share makes this clonotype medium-sized (0.01 to 0.1%). The chain employs TRBV7-8 and TRBJ2-1, with D tentatively TRBD2 (6 bases). Trimming removed 5 bases at V and 9 bases at J, with 20 bases between. CDR3 size: 15 residues. In germline, CDR1 is SGHVS, CDR2 FQNEAQ. The CDR3 region has the DNA TGTGCCAGCAGCCGAGGGTGGGGGGAATATGGTGAGCAGTTCTTC. The encoded protein is CASSRGWGEYGEQFF.

This clonotype is medium-sized in the sample. This chain uses TRBV28 with TRBJ2-5; 9 nucleotides match TRBD1. The CDR3 runs 15 residues. The V gene end was trimmed by 6 bases and the J gene end by 9 bases; junction bases not matched to a gene: 14. Germline-derived CDR1 and CDR2 are MDHEN and SYDVKM. CDR3 DNA sequence: TGTGCCAGCAGCCACTCCGCCACAGGGGGCGTCTCCCAGTACTTC. It is translated as CASSHSATGGVSQYF. The complete variable domain, with remaining parts taken from reference TRBV28 and TRBJ2-5, reads DVKVTQSSRYLVKRTGEKVFLECVQDMDHENMFWYRQDPGLGLRLIYFSYDVKMKEKGDIPEGYSVSREKKERFSLILESASTNQTSMYLCASSHSATGGVSQYFGPGTRLLVL.

In this sample, this clonotype is large (0.1 to 1%). The V and J genes are TRBV24-1 and TRBJ2-2; D is undetermined. Germline V gene data show CDR1 as KGHDR and CDR2 as SFDVKD. V gave up 7 bases and J gave up 2 bases, with 4 bases separating them. The CDR3 runs to 12 residues. The CDR3 bases are TGTGCCACCAGCTATAACACCGGGGAGCTGTTTTTT. Its protein is CATSYNTGELFF.

This clonotype is large (0.1 to 1%) by share. The chain recombines TRBV28 with TRBJ1-1; 7 positions match TRBD1. The CDR3 consists of 12 residues. The V gene end was trimmed by 3 bases and the J gene end by 7 bases; junction bases not matched to a gene: 2. Looked up from germline, CDR1 is MDHEN and CDR2 is SYDVKM. The CDR3 nucleotides are TGTGCCAGCAGTTTGACAGGGATTGAAGCTTTCTTT. Protein sequence: CASSLTGIEAFF.

This clonotype is medium-sized by share. The rearrangement joins TRBV28 to TRBJ2-1; D ambiguous. CDR3 length: 18 residues. Trimming removed 0 bases from V and 6 bases from J, with 21 bases in between. Looked up from germline, CDR1 is MDHEN and CDR2 is SYDVKM. The CDR3 is CASSLWGELSARANEQFF. CDR3 bases: TGTGCCAGCAGTTTATGGGGTGAACTTTCTGCTCGGGCCAATGAGCAGTTCTTC.

This clonotype has just one count. The germline gene is not matched at one end of the junction; a read error may be the cause. The gene calls are TRBV20-1 and TRBJ2-7; 11 positions agree with TRBD2. Germline values: CDR1 DFQATT, CDR2 SNEGSKA (reference sequence). The CDR3 is made up of 14 amino acids. In DNA, the CDR3 is TGCAGTGCGGATCCTAGCGGGAGGTTTTACGAGCTGTACTTC. Its protein product is CSADPSGRFYELYF.

In its sample, this clonotype ranks as large. The V and J genes are TRBV27 and TRBJ1-5; D unresolved. Trimming pared 3 bases from V and 0 bases from J, leaving 9 bases between. Germline V gives CDR1 MNHEY, CDR2 SMNVEV (reference sequence). The CDR3 spans 15 residues. CDR3 protein: CASSFSIYSNQPQHF. The DNA for the CDR3 is TGTGCCAGCAGTTTCTCCATATATAGCAATCAGCCCCAGCATTTT.

By sample fraction, this clonotype is medium-sized (0.01 to 0.1%). This chain uses TRBV12-3 or TRBV12-4 with TRBJ2-1; TRBD2 agrees at 13 bases. The CDR3 runs 17 residues. V dropped 9 bases and J dropped 8; count of bases not matched to a gene: 16. CDR3 sequence (DNA): TGTGCCAGTAGGGGACTAGCGGGACCCCCCTTCGGGGATGAGCAGTTCTTC. Protein sequence: CASRGLAGPPFGDEQFF.

This clonotype is termed medium-sized (0.01 to 0.1%). The CDR3 region has the DNA TGTGCCAGCAGTCTTCTGGAGTTCACAGATACGCAGTATTTT. It specifies CASSLLEFTDTQYF. The chain links TRBV28 to TRBJ2-3; D remains unclear. The CDR3 totals 14 residues. Deletions cut 5 bases from V and 2 bases from J, with 11 bases between. CDR1 and CDR2 (germline): MDHEN, SYDVKM.

This clonotype was found a few times. The chain couples TRBV19 to TRBJ2-2; D is possibly TRBD2 (5 bases). Germline V gene data show CDR1 as LNHDA and CDR2 as SQIVND (reference sequence). Between the trimmed V and J ends, which lost 5 bases and 1 base, there was a span of 8 bases. The CDR3 covers 14 residues. Here the CDR3 reads CASSFSGNTGELFF. The CDR3 DNA sequence: TGTGCCAGTAGTTTCAGCGGGAACACCGGGGAGCTGTTTTTT.